This T cell receptor beta chain is drawn from a study of OX40 agonist ivuxolimab in advanced cancers. Clones were read by immunoSEQ multiplex PCR, and TCRdb kept only the in-frame ones, dropping some. The table lists around 70,000 clones, approximately 78% of them singletons, with 5% in the top ten. This CDR3 contains 15 residues. Trimming cost V 5 bases and J 2 bases; bases outside gene matches: 3. Germline V gene sequence: CDR1 SGHTA, CDR2 FQGTGA. Source: CD4+ or CD8+ T cells sorted from blood, taken in a trial of the OX40 agonist ivuxolimab. This chain links TRBV7-3 with TRBJ2-3; 11 positions match TRBD2. The clonotype originates from an adult with an advanced solid tumor such as melanoma, head and neck, liver or kidney cancer. The CDR3 sequence is CASSRSGGATDTQYF. CDR3 DNA sequence: TGTGCCAGCAGCCGTAGCGGGGGGGCCACAGATACGCAGTATTTT.